The next 12 T cell receptor beta chains were all read from a single sample in a study of OX40 agonist ivuxolimab in advanced cancers. The protocol was immunoSEQ multiplex PCR, while the TCRdb copy is restricted to in-frame clones and leaves out a portion. The sample has more than 25,000 clones; roughly 80% are singletons. The input for sequencing was CD4+ or CD8+ T cells sorted from blood, taken in a trial of the OX40 agonist ivuxolimab. The receptors originated from an adult with an advanced solid tumor such as melanoma, head and neck, liver or kidney cancer.

The chain recombines TRBV10-3 with TRBJ2-5; TRBD2 matches 10 bases. Germline V CDR1 and CDR2: ENHRY, SYGVKD. The CDR3 is 17 amino acids. V shed 5 bases and J 4 bases; nucleotides not matched to a gene: 13. CDR3 sequence (DNA): TGTGCCATCAGTTATTCCGGGACTAGCGAGGAACCAGAGACCCAGTACTTC. It specifies CAISYSGTSEEPETQYF.

V is TRBV6-4 and J is TRBJ2-1; either TRBD1 or TRBD2 may fit D (5 bases each). V was clipped by 1 base and J by 2 bases, with 6 bases between them. The CDR3 is made up of 14 amino acids. Germline lookup yields CDR1 MRHNA and CDR2 SNTAGT. The CDR3 bases are TGTGCCAGCAGTGACTGGGGGACCTACAATGAGCAGTTCTTC. Translation gives CASSDWGTYNEQFF.

The rearrangement joins TRBV10-3 to TRBJ2-2; 8 nucleotides align to TRBD1. The germline V gene encodes CDR1 ENHRY and CDR2 SYGVKD. After removal of 2 bases from V and 3 bases from J, the junction contained 5 bases not matched to a gene. The CDR3 is made up of 16 amino acids. CDR3 residues: CAISEMDRADTGELFF. As DNA, the CDR3 is TGTGCCATCAGTGAGATGGACAGGGCGGACACCGGGGAGCTGTTTTTT.

This clone was seen only a few times. J is TRBJ2-7 and V is TRBV6-6; no clear D gene. CDR1 is MNHNY, CDR2 SVGAGI, per germline (reference sequence). V shed 4 bases and J shed 2 bases, with 9 bases lying between them. The CDR3 is made up of 13 amino acids. The CDR3 coding sequence is TGTGCCAGCAGTTTCGACGATCCCTACGAGCAGTACTTC. This encodes CASSFDDPYEQYF.

The chain has TRBV9 and TRBJ1-5; D is unresolved. The ends were cut back, 4 bases at V and 9 bases at J, with 17 bases in the middle. CDR3 length: 14 residues. The germline CDR1 and CDR2 sequences are SGDLS and YYNGEE. The CDR3 sequence: CASSPEGSGRPQHF. For the CDR3, the DNA is TGTGCCAGCAGCCCAGAAGGATCGGGGAGGCCCCAGCATTTT.

This chain connects TRBV7-9 to TRBJ2-7, with TRBD1 identical over 7 bases. Germline V CDR1 and CDR2: SEHNR, FQNEAQ (reference sequence). V shed 5 bases and J 4 bases; nucleotides not matched to a gene: 8. The CDR3 length is 14 residues. The CDR3 loop reads CASSGPGQQYEQYF. CDR3 sequence (DNA): TGTGCCAGCAGCGGACCGGGACAGCAATACGAGCAGTACTTC.

This clone was picked up a small number of times. This chain links TRBV11-2 with TRBJ2-7; D ambiguous. The CDR3 sequence is 11 residues long. Looked up from germline, CDR1 is SGHAT and CDR2 is FQNNGV. V lost 6 bases to trimming and J lost 3 bases, with 6 bases between them. Here the CDR3 DNA reads TGTGCCAGCAGTCTGTTCTACGAGCAGTACTTC. The encoded protein is CASSLFYEQYF.

This rearrangement joins TRBV4-2 to TRBJ1-1; TRBD1 might be the D (6 bases). Trimming stripped 4 bases from V and 3 bases from J, with 12 bases between. Germline V gene sequence: CDR1 LGHNA, CDR2 YNFKEQ. There are 14 residues in the CDR3. DNA for the CDR3: TGTGCCAGCAGCCCACGACAGGCCCACACTGAAGCTTTCTTT. Its translation: CASSPRQAHTEAFF.

The chain recombines TRBV19 with TRBJ1-1, with D uncertain. The CDR3 runs 12 residues. Per germline, CDR1 LNHDA and CDR2 SQIVND (reference sequence). The V end lost 7 bases, the J end lost 6 bases, and 12 bases lay between the germline ends. The CDR3 coding sequence is TGTGCCAGTAACCATGGGGTTTCTGAAGCTTTCTTT. This codes for CASNHGVSEAFF.

The V call is TRBV23-1, the J call TRBJ2-7; possible D gene TRBD1, 6 bases. TRBV23-1 is flagged as an ORF with uncertain function. This CDR3 is 16 amino acids long. The V end lost 2 bases, the J end lost 5 bases, and 19 bases lay between the germline ends. This CDR3 is CASSQPQQGFRNEQYF. In nucleotides, the CDR3 is TGCGCCAGCAGTCAACCCCAACAGGGCTTCAGGAACGAGCAGTACTTC.

This chain joins TRBV30 and TRBJ2-2; D perhaps matches TRBD1 (6 bases). V lost 2 bases to trimming and J lost 4 bases, with 23 bases between them. CDR1 is GTSNPN and CDR2 is SVGIG in the germline V gene (reference sequence). The CDR3 contains 18 residues. The CDR3 reads CAWSLTPINRDFTGELFF. The DNA of the CDR3 is TGTGCCTGGAGTCTCACTCCCATAAACAGGGATTTCACCGGGGAGCTGTTTTTT.

The chain recombines TRBV19 with TRBJ1-1; no clear D. Germline V gene data show CDR1 as LNHDA and CDR2 as SQIVND (reference sequence). Trimming shortened V by 2 bases and J by 2 bases, and 9 bases separated the two germline ends. The CDR3 length is 14 residues. The CDR3 DNA sequence: TGTGCCAGTAGTATATCTTGGGATAACACTGAAGCTTTCTTT. It is translated as CASSISWDNTEAFF.